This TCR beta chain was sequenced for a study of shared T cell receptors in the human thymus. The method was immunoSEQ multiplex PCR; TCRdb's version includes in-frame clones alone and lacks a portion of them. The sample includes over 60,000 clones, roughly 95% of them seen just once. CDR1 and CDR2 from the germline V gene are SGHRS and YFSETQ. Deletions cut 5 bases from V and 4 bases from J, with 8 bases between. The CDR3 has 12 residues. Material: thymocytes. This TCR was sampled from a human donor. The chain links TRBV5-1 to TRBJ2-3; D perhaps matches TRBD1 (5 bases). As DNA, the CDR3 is TGCGCCAGCAGTTGGGGCGCAGATACGCAGTATTTT. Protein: CASSWGADTQYF. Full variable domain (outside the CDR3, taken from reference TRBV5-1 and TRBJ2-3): KAGVTQTPRYLIKTRGQQVTLSCSPISGHRSVSWYQQTPGQGLQFLFEYFSETQRNKGNFPGRFSGRQFSNSRSEMNVSTLELGDSALYLCASSWGADTQYFGPGTRLTVL.